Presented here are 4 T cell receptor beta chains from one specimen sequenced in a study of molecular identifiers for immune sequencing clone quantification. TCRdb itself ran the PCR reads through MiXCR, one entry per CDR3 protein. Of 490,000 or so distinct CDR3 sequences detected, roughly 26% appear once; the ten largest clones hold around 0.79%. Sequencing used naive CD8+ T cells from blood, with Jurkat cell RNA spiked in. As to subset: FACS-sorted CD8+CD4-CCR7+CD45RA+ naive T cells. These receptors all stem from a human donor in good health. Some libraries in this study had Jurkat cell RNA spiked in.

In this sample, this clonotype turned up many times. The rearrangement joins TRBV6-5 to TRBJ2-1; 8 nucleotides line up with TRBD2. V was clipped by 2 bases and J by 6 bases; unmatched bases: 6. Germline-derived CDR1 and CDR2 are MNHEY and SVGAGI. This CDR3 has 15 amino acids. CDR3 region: CASSYGSGAANEQFF. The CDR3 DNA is TGTGCCAGCAGTTACGGTAGCGGGGCGGCCAATGAGCAGTTCTTC.

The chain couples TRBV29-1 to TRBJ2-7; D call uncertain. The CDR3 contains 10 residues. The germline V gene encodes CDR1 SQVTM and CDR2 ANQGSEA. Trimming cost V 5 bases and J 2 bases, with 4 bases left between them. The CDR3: CSVLTYEQYF. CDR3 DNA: TGCAGCGTTCTCACCTACGAGCAGTACTTC.

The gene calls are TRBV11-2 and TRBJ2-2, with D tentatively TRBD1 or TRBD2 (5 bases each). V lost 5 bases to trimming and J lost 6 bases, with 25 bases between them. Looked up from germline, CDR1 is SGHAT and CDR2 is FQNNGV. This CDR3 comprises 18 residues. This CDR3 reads CASSKARLGTSRPGELFF. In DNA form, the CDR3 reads TGTGCCAGCAGCAAAGCCCGATTGGGGACGTCAAGGCCCGGGGAGCTGTTTTTT.

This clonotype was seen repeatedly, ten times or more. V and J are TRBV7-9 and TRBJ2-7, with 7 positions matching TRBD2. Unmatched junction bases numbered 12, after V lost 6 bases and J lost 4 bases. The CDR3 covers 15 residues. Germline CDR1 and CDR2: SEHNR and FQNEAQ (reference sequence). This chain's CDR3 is CASSITSDPQYEQYF. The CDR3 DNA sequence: TGTGCCAGCAGTATTACTAGCGACCCGCAGTACGAGCAGTACTTC.